These 19 T cell receptor beta chains originate from one sample sequenced in a study of Graves' ophthalmopathy and Graves' hyperthyroidism. The study amplified TCR beta CDR3 regions using RNA transcripts. Second-round multiplex PCR followed a first-round RT-PCR using HTBI primers. TCRdb reprocessed the multiplex PCR reads via MiXCR and lists one record per CDR3 protein. Of about 370,000 distinct CDR3 sequences listed, about 17% are singletons. Sequencing was performed on peripheral blood. The source of these receptors is an adult woman with stable Graves' hyperthyroidism.

The table lists this clonotype with many counts. The chain couples TRBV10-3 to TRBJ2-7; D is unresolved. CDR1 and CDR2 from the germline V gene are ENHRY and SYGVKD. V was cut by 3 bases and J by 0 bases, with 6 bases left in between. The CDR3 sequence is 13 residues long. CDR3 coding DNA: TGTGCCATCAGTGATGGGATCTCCTACGAGCAGTACTTC. Its translation: CAISDGISYEQYF.

This clonotype was detected many times. The V gene is TRBV7-9, the J gene TRBJ2-2, with 7 positions matching TRBD2. Trimming removed 1 base from V and 5 bases from J; junction bases left unmatched: 1. Germline V lookup: CDR1 SEHNR, CDR2 FQNEAQ (reference sequence). The CDR3 is made up of 14 amino acids. The CDR3 DNA follows: TGTGCCAGCAGCTTAGACGGGAGGACCGGGGAGCTGTTTTTT. Amino acids: CASSLDGRTGELFF.

Remarks on this clonotype: A junction boundary mismatches the germline segment, possibly from a read error. V and J are TRBV6-2 or TRBV6-3 and TRBJ2-4; 14 nucleotides agree with TRBD2. Looked up from germline, CDR1 is MNHEY and CDR2 is SVGEGT. This CDR3 is 20 amino acids long. The CDR3 nucleotides read TGTGCCGGCAGTTACGCCTCCGGGACTAGCGGGGGTGGGGCCAAAAACATTCAGTACTTC. Amino acid sequence: CAGSYASGTSGGGAKNIQYF.

This clonotype was found many times. The chain is built from TRBV7-2 and TRBJ1-2; 7 bases line up with TRBD1. Germline-derived CDR1 and CDR2 are SGHTA and FQGNSA. This CDR3 has 16 amino acids. The V and J ends lost 1 base and 3 bases, in that order; junction bases with no gene match: 8. CDR3 sequence reads: CASSLVGTAGDYGYTF. CDR3 coding DNA: TGTGCCAGCAGCTTAGTGGGGACAGCTGGGGACTATGGCTACACCTTC.

This clonotype is medium-sized by share. This rearrangement joins TRBV27 to TRBJ2-7, with D unresolved. CDR1 is MNHEY, CDR2 SMNVEV, per germline (reference sequence). The V gene lost 3 bases and the J gene lost 0 bases, with 9 bases spanning the gap. The CDR3 is 14 amino acids. The CDR3 loop is CASSLSEISYEQYF. The CDR3 DNA follows: TGTGCCAGCAGTTTGTCCGAAATCTCCTACGAGCAGTACTTC.

This clonotype was counted only a few times. The chain employs TRBV6-5 and TRBJ1-6, with D tentatively TRBD1 (6 bases). Germline V lookup: CDR1 MNHEY, CDR2 SVGAGI. CDR3 size: 19 residues. V was pared by 0 bases and J by 4 bases, with 19 bases between. CDR3 loop: CASSYSGGGQKIYNSPLHF. The CDR3 region has the DNA TGTGCCAGCAGTTACTCTGGGGGGGGCCAGAAGATTTATAATTCACCCCTCCACTTT.

The J gene is TRBJ1-1, the V gene TRBV7-3; D gene unclear. The V and J ends lost 0 bases and 3 bases respectively, with 8 bases between them. CDR1 is SGHTA, CDR2 FQGTGA, per germline. The CDR3 runs to 14 residues. CDR3 nucleotides: TGTGCCAGCAGCTTAACCGGGTTGGACACTGAAGCTTTCTTT. Encoded protein: CASSLTGLDTEAFF.

Many counts were recorded for this clonotype. The V and J genes are TRBV27 and TRBJ2-7; 11 bases agree with TRBD2. This CDR3 is 15 amino acids long. V shed 7 bases, J shed 1 base, and the junction held 6 bases outside the gene matches. The germline V gene encodes CDR1 MNHEY and CDR2 SMNVEV (reference sequence). The CDR3 loop reads CASKLLAGASYEQYF. Here the CDR3 DNA reads TGTGCCAGCAAACTACTAGCGGGAGCATCCTACGAGCAGTACTTC.

This rearrangement joins TRBV28 to TRBJ2-5; TRBD1 is a possible D gene (5 bases). Germline V CDR1 and CDR2: MDHEN, SYDVKM. Deletions cut 5 bases from V and 4 bases from J, with 11 bases between. The length of the CDR3 is 13 residues. In DNA, the CDR3 is TGTGCCAGCAGTGACAGTGTTAGAGAGACCCAGTACTTC. As protein: CASSDSVRETQYF. The whole variable domain, remainder taken from reference TRBV28 and TRBJ2-5, is DVKVTQSSRYLVKRTGEKVFLECVQDMDHENMFWYRQDPGLGLRLIYFSYDVKMKEKGDIPEGYSVSREKKERFSLILESASTNQTSMYLCASSDSVRETQYFGPGTRLLVL.

The sample holds many counts of this clonotype. The CDR3 region is CASSRGGGGGETQYF. Here the CDR3 DNA reads TGTGCCAGCAGCCGCGGTGGGGGTGGTGGAGAGACCCAGTACTTC. The chain employs TRBV28 and TRBJ2-5; D is tentatively TRBD1 or TRBD2 (5 bases each). This CDR3 contains 15 residues. Trimming removed 6 bases from V and 4 bases from J, with 18 bases in between. Germline V gene sequence: CDR1 MDHEN, CDR2 SYDVKM.

This chain connects TRBV28 to TRBJ1-1, with D perhaps TRBD1 (5 bases). Trimming pared 2 bases from V and 6 bases from J, leaving 13 bases between. CDR1 and CDR2 (germline): MDHEN, SYDVKM. The CDR3 extends over 14 amino acids. CDR3 loop: CASSLRGLLPEAFF. CDR3 nucleotide sequence: TGTGCCAGCAGTTTAAGGGGACTACTTCCTGAAGCTTTCTTT.

This clonotype has at least ten counts. The V call is TRBV24-1, the J call TRBJ2-2; tentative D call: TRBD2 (5 bases). CDR1 is KGHDR and CDR2 is SFDVKD in the germline V gene. The V gene lost 3 bases and the J gene lost 11 bases, with 12 bases spanning the gap. CDR3 length: 13 residues. The chain's CDR3 is CATSDPHAGELFF. The CDR3, as DNA: TGTGCCACCAGTGATCCCCATGCGGGTGAGCTGTTTTTT.

In this sample, this clonotype turned up many times. The chain links TRBV6-1 to TRBJ1-1, with D uncertain. The CDR3 sequence is 14 residues long. Germline V gives CDR1 MNHNS, CDR2 SASEGT. The V gene lost 5 bases and the J gene lost 6 bases, with 16 bases spanning the gap. The CDR3 DNA is TGTGCCAGCAGTCTAAACCGGGCCCTCGCTGAAGCTTTCTTT. It codes for CASSLNRALAEAFF.

This clonotype was recorded at least ten times. V and J are TRBV20-1 and TRBJ2-7, with TRBD2 matching over 13 bases. Germline V gene sequence: CDR1 DFQATT, CDR2 SNEGSKA (reference sequence). V lost 1 base and J lost 4; bases outside the gene matches: 7. This CDR3 has 16 residues. The CDR3 spells CSARGPGLAGLYEQYF. The CDR3 nucleotides are TGCAGTGCTAGAGGACCGGGACTAGCGGGGTTGTACGAGCAGTACTTC.

CDR3 DNA sequence: TGTGCCAGTCGGACAGGGGGGTCCGGGGAGCTGTTTTTT. This gives the protein CASRTGGSGELFF. J is TRBJ2-2 and V is TRBV27, with 10 nucleotides matching TRBD1. The trim removed 9 bases at V and 6 bases at J, leaving 4 bases unmatched. The CDR3 is 13 residues long. CDR1 and CDR2 from the germline V gene are MNHEY and SMNVEV (reference sequence).

This sequence joins TRBV27 and TRBJ1-1; D is possibly TRBD1 (6 bases). Germline CDR1 is MNHEY and CDR2 is SMNVEV (reference sequence). V was shortened by 6 bases and J by 3 bases, with 20 bases between the two germline ends. This CDR3 is 16 amino acids long. The CDR3 DNA is TGTGCCAGCAGCAAACAGGGAGCCGTTAGGGACACTGAAGCTTTCTTT. Its translation: CASSKQGAVRDTEAFF.

There are many counts of this clonotype. The chain joins TRBV20-1 to TRBJ2-7; 13 positions match TRBD2. CDR3 length: 18 amino acids. Trimming took 6 bases from V and 3 from J; bases not matched to a gene: 17. Germline CDR1 and CDR2: DFQATT and SNEGSKA (reference sequence). The CDR3 region is CSAEGHGLAGVVGYEQYF. CDR3 DNA: TGCAGTGCCGAAGGGCACGGACTAGCGGGAGTAGTGGGCTACGAGCAGTACTTC.

A few counts support this clonotype. This chain joins TRBV6-1 and TRBJ2-2; D is unclear. The CDR3 is made up of 11 amino acids. Between the trimmed V and J ends, which lost 4 bases and 7 bases, there was a span of 4 bases. From germline, CDR1 is MNHNS and CDR2 SASEGT. CDR3 loop: CASSGVGELFF. The CDR3 nucleotides read TGTGCCAGCAGTGGGGTCGGGGAGCTGTTTTTT.

This clonotype showed up just a few times. The rearrangement uses TRBV6-5 and TRBJ2-7; D gene ambiguous. The CDR3 extends over 15 amino acids. Trimming stripped 0 bases from V and 2 bases from J, with 11 bases between. Germline V lookup: CDR1 MNHEY, CDR2 SVGAGI. CDR3 sequence (DNA): TGTGCCAGCAGTTACTCGACGGCAGCCGCCTACGAGCAGTACTTC. Its protein is CASSYSTAAAYEQYF.